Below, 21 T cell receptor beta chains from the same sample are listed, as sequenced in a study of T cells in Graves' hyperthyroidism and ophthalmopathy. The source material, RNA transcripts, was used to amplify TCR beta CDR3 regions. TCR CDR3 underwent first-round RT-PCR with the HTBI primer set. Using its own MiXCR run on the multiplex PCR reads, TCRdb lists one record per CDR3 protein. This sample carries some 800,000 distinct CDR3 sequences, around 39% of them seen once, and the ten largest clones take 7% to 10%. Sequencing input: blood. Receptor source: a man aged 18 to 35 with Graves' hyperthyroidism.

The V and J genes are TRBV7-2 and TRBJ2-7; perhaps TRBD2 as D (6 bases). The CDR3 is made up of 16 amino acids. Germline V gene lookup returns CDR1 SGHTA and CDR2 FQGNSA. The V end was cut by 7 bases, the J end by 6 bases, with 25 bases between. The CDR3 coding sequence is TGTGCCAGCACCCTTAGCGGTTTCAGAGGGGAGACCGAGCAGTACTTC. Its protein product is CASTLSGFRGETEQYF. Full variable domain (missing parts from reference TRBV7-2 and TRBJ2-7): GAGVSQSPSNKVTEKGKDVELRCDPISGHTALYWYRQSLGQGLEFLIYFQGNSAPDKSGLPSDRFSAERTGGSVSTLTIQRTQQEDSAVYLCASTLSGFRGETEQYFGPGTRLTVT.

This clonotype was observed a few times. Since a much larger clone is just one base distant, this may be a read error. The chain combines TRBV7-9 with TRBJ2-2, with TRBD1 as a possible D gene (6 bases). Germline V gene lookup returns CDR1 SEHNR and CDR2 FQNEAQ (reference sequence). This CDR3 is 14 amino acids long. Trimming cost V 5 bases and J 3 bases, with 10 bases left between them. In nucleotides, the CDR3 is TGTGCCAGCAGCGAACAGGGTTACACCGGGGAGCTGTTTTTT. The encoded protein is CASSEQGYTGELFF.

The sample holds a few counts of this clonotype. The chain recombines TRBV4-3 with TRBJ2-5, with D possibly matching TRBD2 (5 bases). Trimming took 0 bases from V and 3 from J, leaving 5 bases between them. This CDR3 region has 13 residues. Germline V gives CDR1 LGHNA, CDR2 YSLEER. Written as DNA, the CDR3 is TGCGCCAGCAGCCAAGAAGCGGAAGAGACCCAGTACTTC. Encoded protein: CASSQEAEETQYF.

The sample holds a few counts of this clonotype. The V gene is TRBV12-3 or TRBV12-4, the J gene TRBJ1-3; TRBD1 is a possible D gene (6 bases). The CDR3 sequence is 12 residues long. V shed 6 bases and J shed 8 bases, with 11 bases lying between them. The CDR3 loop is CASSPRGDTIYF. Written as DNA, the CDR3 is TGTGCCAGCAGCCCCAGGGGAGACACCATATATTTT.

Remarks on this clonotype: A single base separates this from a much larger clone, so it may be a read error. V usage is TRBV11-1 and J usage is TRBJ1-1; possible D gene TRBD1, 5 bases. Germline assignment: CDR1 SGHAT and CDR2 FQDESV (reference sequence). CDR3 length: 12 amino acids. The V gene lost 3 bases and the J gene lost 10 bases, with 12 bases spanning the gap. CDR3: CASSLSAGRAFF. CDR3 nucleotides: TGTGCCAGCAGCTTGAGTGCAGGGAGAGCTTTCTTT.

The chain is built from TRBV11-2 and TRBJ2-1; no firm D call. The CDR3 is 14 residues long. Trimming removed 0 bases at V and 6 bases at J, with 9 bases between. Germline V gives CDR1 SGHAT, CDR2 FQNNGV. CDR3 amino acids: CASSLERPPNEQFF. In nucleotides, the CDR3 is TGTGCCAGCAGCTTAGAGCGGCCTCCCAATGAGCAGTTCTTC.

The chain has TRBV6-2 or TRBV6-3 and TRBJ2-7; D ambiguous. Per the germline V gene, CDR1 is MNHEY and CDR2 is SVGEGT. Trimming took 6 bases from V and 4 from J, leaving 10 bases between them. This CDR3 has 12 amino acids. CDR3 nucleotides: TGTGCCAGCAGCCGGTCCATTTACGAGCAGTACTTC. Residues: CASSRSIYEQYF.

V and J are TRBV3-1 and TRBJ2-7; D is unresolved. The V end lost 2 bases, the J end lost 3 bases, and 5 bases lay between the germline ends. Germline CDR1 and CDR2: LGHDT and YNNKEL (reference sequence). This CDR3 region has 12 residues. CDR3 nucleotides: TGTGCCAGCAGCCAAAGCTACTACGAGCAGTACTTC. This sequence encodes CASSQSYYEQYF.

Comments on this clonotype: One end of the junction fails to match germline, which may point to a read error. DNA of the CDR3: TGTGCCAGCAGCGTAGAGGGGACAGGTCGGGAAGCTTTCTTT. Amino acids: CASSVEGTGREAFF. This chain uses TRBV11-2 with TRBJ1-1; 8 bases agree with TRBD1. This CDR3 is built from 14 residues. Germline-derived CDR1 and CDR2 are SGHAT and FQNNGV.

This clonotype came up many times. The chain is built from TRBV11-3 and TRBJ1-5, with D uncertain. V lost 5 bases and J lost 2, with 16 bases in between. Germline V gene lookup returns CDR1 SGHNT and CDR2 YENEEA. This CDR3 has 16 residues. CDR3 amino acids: CASSPGLFGGNQPQHF. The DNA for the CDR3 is TGTGCCAGCAGCCCAGGACTGTTTGGAGGCAATCAGCCCCAGCATTTT.

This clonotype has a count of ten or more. In nucleotides, the CDR3 is TGCAGCGTTGTCCGGGCAGGCTCCTACGAGCAGTACTTC. Translating gives CSVVRAGSYEQYF. J is TRBJ2-7 and V is TRBV29-1; no reliable D call. This CDR3 spans 13 amino acids. Germline CDR1 and CDR2: SQVTM and ANQGSEA. With 4 bases removed from V and 0 bases from J, the gap between germline ends came to 10 bases.

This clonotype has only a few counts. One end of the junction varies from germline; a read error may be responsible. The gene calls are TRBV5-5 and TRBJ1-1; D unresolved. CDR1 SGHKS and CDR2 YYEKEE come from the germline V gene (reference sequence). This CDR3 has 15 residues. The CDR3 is CASRLVLGGGTEAFF. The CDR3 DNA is TGTGCCAGCAGATTGGTCCTCGGAGGTGGCACTGAAGCTTTCTTT. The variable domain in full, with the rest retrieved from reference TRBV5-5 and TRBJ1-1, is DAGVTQSPTHLIKTRGQQVTLRCSPISGHKSVSWYQQVLGQGPQFIFQYYEKEERGRGNFPDRFSARQFPNYSSELNVNALLLGDSALYLCASRLVLGGGTEAFFGQGTRLTVV.

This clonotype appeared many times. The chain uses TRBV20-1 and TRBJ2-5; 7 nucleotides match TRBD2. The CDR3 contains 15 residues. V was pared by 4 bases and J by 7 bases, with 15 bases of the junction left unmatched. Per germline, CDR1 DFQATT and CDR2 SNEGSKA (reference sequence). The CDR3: CSATRIAGERATQYF. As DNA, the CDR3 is TGCAGTGCTACTCGAATCGCGGGAGAAAGGGCGACCCAGTACTTC.

CDR3 in DNA: TGTGCCAGCAGTGAAACAGGGTCCGAAGGAGAGCCCCAGCATTTT. Its protein is CASSETGSEGEPQHF. This chain connects TRBV2 to TRBJ1-5; a weak D match, TRBD1 (6 bases). Germline assignment: CDR1 SNHLY and CDR2 FYNNEI. The CDR3 consists of 15 residues. V lost 2 bases to trimming and J lost 8 bases, with 16 bases between them.

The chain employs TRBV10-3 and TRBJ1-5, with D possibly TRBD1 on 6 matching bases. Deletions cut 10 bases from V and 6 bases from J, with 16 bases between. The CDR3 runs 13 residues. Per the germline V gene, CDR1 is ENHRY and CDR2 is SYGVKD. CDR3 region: CATQKQGGQPQHF. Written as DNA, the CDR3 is TGTGCCACCCAAAAACAGGGAGGTCAGCCCCAGCATTTT.

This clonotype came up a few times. The CDR3 DNA follows: TGTGCCATCAGTGAGTCGGGAACAGGGGAGACCCAGTACTTC. The encoded protein is CAISESGTGETQYF. V and J are TRBV10-3 and TRBJ2-5; TRBD1 might be the D (6 bases). Germline assignment: CDR1 ENHRY and CDR2 SYGVKD. The CDR3 consists of 14 residues. Trimming removed 0 bases from V and 5 bases from J, with 10 bases in between.

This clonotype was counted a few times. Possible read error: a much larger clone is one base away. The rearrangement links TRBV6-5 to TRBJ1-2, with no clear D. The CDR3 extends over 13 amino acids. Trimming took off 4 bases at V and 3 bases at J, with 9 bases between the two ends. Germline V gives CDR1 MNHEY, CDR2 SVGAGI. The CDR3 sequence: CASSFGQDYGYTF. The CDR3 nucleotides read TGTGCCAGCAGTTTCGGGCAGGACTATGGCTACACCTTC.

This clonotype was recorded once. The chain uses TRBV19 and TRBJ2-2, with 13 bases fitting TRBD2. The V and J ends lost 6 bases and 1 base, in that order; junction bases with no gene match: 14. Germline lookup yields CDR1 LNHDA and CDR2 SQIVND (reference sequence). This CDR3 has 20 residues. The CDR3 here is CASRLLAGGPRGGNTGELFF. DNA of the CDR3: TGTGCCAGTAGATTACTAGCGGGGGGGCCCCGAGGAGGGAACACCGGGGAGCTGTTTTTT.

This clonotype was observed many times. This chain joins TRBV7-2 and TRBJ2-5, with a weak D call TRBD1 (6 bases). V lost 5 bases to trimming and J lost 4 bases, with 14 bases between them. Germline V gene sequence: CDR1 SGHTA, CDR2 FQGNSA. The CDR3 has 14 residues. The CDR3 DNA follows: TGTGCCAGCAGCCCCCAAGGGGGTGGAGAGACCCAGTACTTC. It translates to CASSPQGGGETQYF.

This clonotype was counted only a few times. This CDR3 reads CASGRGSEAFF. CDR3 DNA sequence: TGTGCCAGTGGTCGCGGTTCTGAAGCTTTCTTT. V is TRBV10-3 and J is TRBJ1-1; no clear D. This CDR3 comprises 11 residues. Germline CDR1 reads ENHRY; CDR2 reads SYGVKD. V gave up 10 bases and J gave up 6 bases, with 12 bases separating them.

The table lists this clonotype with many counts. The DNA for the CDR3 is TGCAGTGCAGGAAGCTCCTATAATTCACCCCTCCACTTT. Translating gives CSAGSSYNSPLHF. The V gene is TRBV20-1, the J gene TRBJ1-6; D unresolved. CDR1 and CDR2 (germline): DFQATT, SNEGSKA (reference sequence). Between the trimmed V and J ends, which lost 6 bases and 0 bases, there was a span of 6 bases. CDR3 length: 13 amino acids.